This T cell receptor beta chain was observed in a study of CD8 T cells in ankylosing spondylitis. The CDR3 is 15 amino acids. After removal of 7 bases from V and 4 bases from J, the junction contained 6 bases not matched to a gene. This clonotype has just a few counts. Its antigen is not identified. Regarding the study as a whole: Characteristic, it appeared, of ankylosing spondylitis blood was a TCR beta motif of eight highly homologous variants.

TCRdb independently ran MiXCR on the 5' RACE reads; one entry per CDR3 protein. The sample lists 650,000 to 800,000 distinct CDR3 sequences; 15% to 20% were seen once. Sample: blood, either unsorted or a sorted T cell fraction (not recorded which). This receptor was obtained from a male donor with ankylosing spondylitis. The chain employs TRBV12-3 or TRBV12-4 and TRBJ2-1; TRBD2 agrees at 11 bases. CDR3 DNA sequence: TGTGCCAGCATTTCCGGGACTAGCGGTTACAATGAGCAGTTCTTC. Translated: CASISGTSGYNEQFF.